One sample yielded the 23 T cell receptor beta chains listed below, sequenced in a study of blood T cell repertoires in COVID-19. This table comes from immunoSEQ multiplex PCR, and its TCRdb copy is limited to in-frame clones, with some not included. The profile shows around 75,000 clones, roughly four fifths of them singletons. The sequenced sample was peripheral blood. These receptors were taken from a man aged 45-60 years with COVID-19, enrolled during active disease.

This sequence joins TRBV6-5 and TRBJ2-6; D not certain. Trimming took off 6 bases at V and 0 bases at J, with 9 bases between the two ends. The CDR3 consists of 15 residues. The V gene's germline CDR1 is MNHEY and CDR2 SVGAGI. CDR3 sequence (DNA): TGTGCCAGCAGCCTACGGGTCTCTGGGGCCAACGTCCTGACTTTC. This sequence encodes CASSLRVSGANVLTF.

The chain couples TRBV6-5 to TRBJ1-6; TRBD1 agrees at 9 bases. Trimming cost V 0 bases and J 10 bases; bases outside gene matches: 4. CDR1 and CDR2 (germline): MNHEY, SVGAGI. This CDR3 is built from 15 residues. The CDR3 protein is CASSYSGQGNSPLHF. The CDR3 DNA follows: TGTGCCAGCAGTTACTCGGGACAGGGAAACTCACCCCTCCACTTT.

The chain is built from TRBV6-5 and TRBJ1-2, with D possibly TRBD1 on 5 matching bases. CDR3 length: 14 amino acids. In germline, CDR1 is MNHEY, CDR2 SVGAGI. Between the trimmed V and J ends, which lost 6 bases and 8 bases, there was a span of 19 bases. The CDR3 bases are TGTGCCAGCAGCCTAAATCCAGGGATTCGCGGCTACACCTTC. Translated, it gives CASSLNPGIRGYTF.

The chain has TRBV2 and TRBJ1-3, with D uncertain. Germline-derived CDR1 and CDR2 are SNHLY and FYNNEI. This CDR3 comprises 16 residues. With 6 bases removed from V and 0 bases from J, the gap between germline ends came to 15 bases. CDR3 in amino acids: CASSPLGRVSGNTIYF. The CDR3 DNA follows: TGTGCCAGCAGCCCCCTGGGGAGGGTCTCTGGAAACACCATATATTTT.

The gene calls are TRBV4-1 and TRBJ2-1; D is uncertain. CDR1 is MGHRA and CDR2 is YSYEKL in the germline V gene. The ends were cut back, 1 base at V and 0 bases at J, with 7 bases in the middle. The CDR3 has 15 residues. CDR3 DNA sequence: TGCGCCAGCAGCCAAGCATCTAGCTCCTACAATGAGCAGTTCTTC. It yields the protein CASSQASSSYNEQFF.

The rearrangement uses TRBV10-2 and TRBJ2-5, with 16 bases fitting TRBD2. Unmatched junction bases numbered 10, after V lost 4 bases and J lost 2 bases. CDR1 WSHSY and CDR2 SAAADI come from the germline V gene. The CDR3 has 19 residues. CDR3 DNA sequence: TGCGCCAGCAGTGGCGTCCCGGGACTAGCGGGGGGGCCTCAAGAGACCCAGTACTTC. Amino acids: CASSGVPGLAGGPQETQYF.

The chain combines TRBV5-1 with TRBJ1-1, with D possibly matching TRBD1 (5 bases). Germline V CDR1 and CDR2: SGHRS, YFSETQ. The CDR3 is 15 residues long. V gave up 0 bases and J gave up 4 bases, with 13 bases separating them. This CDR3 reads CASSLGEGAGTEAFF. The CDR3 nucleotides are TGCGCCAGCAGCTTGGGGGAAGGGGCCGGCACTGAAGCTTTCTTT.

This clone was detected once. The CDR3 spells CASSPPPGHTEAFF. CDR3 DNA: TGTGCCAGCAGTCCCCCCCCGGGTCACACTGAAGCTTTCTTT. J is TRBJ1-1 and V is TRBV6-2 or TRBV6-3; D remains unclear. The CDR3 runs 14 residues. The ends were cut back, 5 bases at V and 3 bases at J, with 13 bases in the middle. CDR1 and CDR2 (germline): MNHEY, SVGEGT.

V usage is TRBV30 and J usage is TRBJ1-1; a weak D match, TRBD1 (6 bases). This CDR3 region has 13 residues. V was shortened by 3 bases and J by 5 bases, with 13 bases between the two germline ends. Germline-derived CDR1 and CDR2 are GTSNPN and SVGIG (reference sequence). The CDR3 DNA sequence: TGTGCCTGGAGCACCCACCAGGGGACTGAAGCTTTCTTT. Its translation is CAWSTHQGTEAFF.

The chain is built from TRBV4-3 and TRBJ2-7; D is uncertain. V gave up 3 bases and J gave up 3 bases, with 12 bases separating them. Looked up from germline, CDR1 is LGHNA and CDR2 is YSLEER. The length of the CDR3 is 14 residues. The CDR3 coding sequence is TGCGCCAGCAGCCACGAGCAGGTAGGCTACGAGCAGTACTTC. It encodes CASSHEQVGYEQYF.

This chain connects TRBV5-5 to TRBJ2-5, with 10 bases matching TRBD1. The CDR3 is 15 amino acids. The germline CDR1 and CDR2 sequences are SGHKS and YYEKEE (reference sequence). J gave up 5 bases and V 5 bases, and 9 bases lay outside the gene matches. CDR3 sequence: CASSLTGGAYETQYF. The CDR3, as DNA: TGTGCCAGCAGTTTGACAGGGGGCGCATATGAGACCCAGTACTTC.

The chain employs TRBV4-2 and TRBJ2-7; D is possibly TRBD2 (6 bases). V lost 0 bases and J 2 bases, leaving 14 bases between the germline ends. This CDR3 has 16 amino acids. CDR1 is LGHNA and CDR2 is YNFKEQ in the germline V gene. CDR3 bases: TGTGCCAGCAGCCAAGATCTGCAGGGAGGTCCCTACGAGCAGTACTTC. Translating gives CASSQDLQGGPYEQYF.

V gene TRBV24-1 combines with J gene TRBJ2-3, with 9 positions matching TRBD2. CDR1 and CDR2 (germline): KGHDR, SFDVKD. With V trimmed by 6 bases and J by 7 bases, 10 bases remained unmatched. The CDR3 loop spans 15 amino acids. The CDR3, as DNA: TGTGCCACCAGTCCCGCGGGGGGGGCCCTCAATACGCAGTATTTT. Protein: CATSPAGGALNTQYF.

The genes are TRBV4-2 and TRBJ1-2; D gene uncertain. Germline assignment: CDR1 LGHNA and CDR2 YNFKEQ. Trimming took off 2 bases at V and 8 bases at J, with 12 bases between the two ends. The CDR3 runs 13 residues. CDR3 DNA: TGTGCCAGCAGCCAAACAGAACCGAGCGGCTACACCTTC. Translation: CASSQTEPSGYTF.

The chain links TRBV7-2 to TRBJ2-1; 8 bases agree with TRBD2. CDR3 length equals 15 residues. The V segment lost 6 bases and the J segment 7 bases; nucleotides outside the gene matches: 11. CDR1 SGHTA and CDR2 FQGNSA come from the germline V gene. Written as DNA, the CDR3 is TGTGCCAGCAGATCAAATCCCGGGGGGGTAAATGAGCAGTTCTTC. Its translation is CASRSNPGGVNEQFF.

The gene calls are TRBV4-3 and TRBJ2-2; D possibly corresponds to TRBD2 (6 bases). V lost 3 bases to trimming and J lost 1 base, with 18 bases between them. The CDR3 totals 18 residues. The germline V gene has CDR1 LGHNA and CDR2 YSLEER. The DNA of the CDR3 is TGCGCCAGCAGCCACCACGGGGGTCCGGGGTGGAACACCGGGGAGCTGTTTTTT. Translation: CASSHHGGPGWNTGELFF.

CDR3 residues: CASSFGQGEWVEQFF. The CDR3 region has the DNA TGTGCCAGCAGCTTCGGGCAGGGGGAATGGGTTGAGCAGTTCTTC. The V and J genes are TRBV5-4 and TRBJ2-1, with 7 bases aligning to TRBD1. This CDR3 spans 15 amino acids. CDR1 and CDR2 from the germline V gene are SGHNT and YYREEE (reference sequence). Losses at the gene ends were 2 bases for V and 9 bases for J; bases not matched to a gene: 11.

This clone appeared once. The CDR3 region has the DNA TGTGCCAGCAGCTTGGGGGACAGGGAGGGGACTGAAGCTTTCTTT. Amino acids: CASSLGDREGTEAFF. V gene TRBV5-6 combines with J gene TRBJ1-1, with 9 bases fitting TRBD1. This CDR3 is built from 15 residues. Trimming cost V 0 bases and J 5 bases; bases outside gene matches: 5. Germline lookup yields CDR1 SGHDT and CDR2 YYEEEE.

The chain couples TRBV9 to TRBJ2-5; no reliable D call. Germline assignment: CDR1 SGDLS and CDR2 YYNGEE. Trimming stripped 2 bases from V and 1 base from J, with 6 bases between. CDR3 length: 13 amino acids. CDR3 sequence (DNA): TGTGCCAGCAGCGTGGGCCTCCAAGAGACCCAGTACTTC. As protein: CASSVGLQETQYF.

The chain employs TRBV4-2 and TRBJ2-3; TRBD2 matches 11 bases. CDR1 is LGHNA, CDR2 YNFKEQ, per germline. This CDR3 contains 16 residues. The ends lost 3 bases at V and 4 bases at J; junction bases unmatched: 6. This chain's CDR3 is CASSQGETSGADTQYF. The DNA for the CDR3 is TGTGCCAGCAGCCAGGGCGAGACTAGCGGGGCAGATACGCAGTATTTT.

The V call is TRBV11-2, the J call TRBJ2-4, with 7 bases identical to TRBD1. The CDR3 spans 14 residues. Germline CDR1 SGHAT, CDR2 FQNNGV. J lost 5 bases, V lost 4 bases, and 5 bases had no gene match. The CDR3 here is CASSSRDSQNIQYF. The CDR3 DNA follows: TGTGCCAGCAGCTCCCGGGACAGTCAAAACATTCAGTACTTC.

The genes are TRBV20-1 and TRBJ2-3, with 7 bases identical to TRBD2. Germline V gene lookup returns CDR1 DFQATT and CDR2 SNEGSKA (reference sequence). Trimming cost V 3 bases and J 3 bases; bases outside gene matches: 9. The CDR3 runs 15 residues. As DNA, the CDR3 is TGCAGTGCTAGTGTTTTTGGGGAGGGGACAGATACGCAGTATTTT. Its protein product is CSASVFGEGTDTQYF.

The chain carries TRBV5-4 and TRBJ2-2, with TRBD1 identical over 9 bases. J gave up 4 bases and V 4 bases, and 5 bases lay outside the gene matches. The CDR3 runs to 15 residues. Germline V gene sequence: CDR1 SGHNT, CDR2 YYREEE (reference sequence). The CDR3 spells CASSPQTGGTGELFF. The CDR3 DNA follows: TGTGCCAGCAGCCCACAGACAGGGGGCACCGGGGAGCTGTTTTTT. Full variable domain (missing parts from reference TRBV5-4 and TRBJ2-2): ETGVTQSPTHLIKTRGQQVTLRCSSQSGHNTVSWYQQALGQGPQFIFQYYREEENGRGNFPPRFSGLQFPNYSSELNVNALELDDSALYLCASSPQTGGTGELFFGEGSRLTVL.